This T cell receptor beta chain was retrieved from a study of T cell responses to AZD1222 COVID-19 vaccine (dated by TCRdb to the early 2020s). Describing the broader study: Because spike-specific TCR depth and breadth did not differ between the two schedules, AZD1222 recipients who got a second dose at roughly 4 weeks were pooled with those who got a second dose at roughly 12 weeks. TCR sequencing was performed for 230 to 250 trial participants, of whom 200 to 220 were given two doses of AZD1222 and around 25 were given two doses of MenACWY control vaccine. Enrollment into the trials was organized by age into subgroups of 18-55, 56-69 and 70-plus years, and those subgroups contained roughly 150, 30 and 60 TCR-sequenced participants, respectively. The paper as a whole reports these results and caveats: The whole spike protein was spanned by vaccine-associated CD4 TCRs, and dominant responses were seen in regions 160-218 and 743-854. Because no day 14 peak-response samples were available, the repertoires could be characterized only after the peak T cell response. Reportedly, almost half of the unique spike-specific TCRs recognized epitopes lying outside the regions that are mutated in the B.1.351 and B.1.1.7 variants. Only six or seven AZD1222 recipients were SARS-CoV-2 seropositive at baseline, limiting conclusions about previously exposed vaccinees. Participants were mostly white British, with more females than males. The authors suggested clonal diversity may have been underestimated. The 56-69-year group was small, and its depth increase did not reach significance, likely because of low power. Spike-specific TCR breadth and depth rose significantly after two AZD1222 doses compared with day 0 and with MenACWY recipients.

This clone was observed once. Its specific antigen is unknown. Per-base quality was not reported, and no clone a single base away is much larger than it. The CDR3 regions of human TCRbeta chains were analyzed by immunosequencing. As for the authors' bioinformatics: Repertoire TCRs were matched against a reference library of SARS-CoV-2-specific TCRs generated with the MIRA antigen-specificity platform. Breadth was defined as the fraction of unique TCRs that were SARS-CoV-2-associated, and depth was defined as the fraction of total T cells that were SARS-CoV-2-associated. Using the MIRA data, every spike-specific TCR was mapped to the spike region that the TCR reacted to and assigned to either a CD4 or a CD8 class. Log10-transformed breadth and depth values were compared by one-way ANOVA with Sidak's multiple comparisons tests. The source is immuneACCESS, and TCRdb retained only in-frame sequences with V and J called. Part of the clones is not carried over; for the studies checked, unresolved V genes explain less than half of this, and the remainder is unexplained. V and J calls and clone size are copied from that table; D and trimming were computed from the DNA. Across this sample there are about 160,000 clones, with roughly nine tenths seen only once. Around 5% of the sample is held by the ten biggest clonotypes.

Trimmed from V: 7 bases; trimmed from J: 1 base; junction bases lacking a gene match: 7. The CDR3 spans 15 residues, from the cysteine through the phenylalanine. The sequence is cut down to CDR3 DNA, 45 bases in frame from base 1. In the germline V gene, CDR1 corresponds to MNHEY and CDR2 to SVGAGI. Interpreted using the paper, the time point label stands for: baseline before first vaccination. Vaccinee samples were obtained from the UK trials COV001 and COV002, which included a single-blind randomized controlled phase 2/3 trial of AZD1222 (ChAdOx1 nCoV-19) in healthy adults. For TCRbeta chain sequencing, PBMC samples were collected from trial participants at day 0 and at day 28 after the second dose.

The sequence was collected from an adult in good health. The chain is encoded by TRBV6-5 joined to TRBJ2-3; a stretch of 8 junction bases matches TRBD2. The specimen was peripheral blood, collected on day 0 of AZD1222 vaccination. The DNA is TGTGCCAGCACCAGTAGCGGGATGGGCACAGATACGCAGTATTTT. Translated, this gives CASTSSGMGTDTQYF.